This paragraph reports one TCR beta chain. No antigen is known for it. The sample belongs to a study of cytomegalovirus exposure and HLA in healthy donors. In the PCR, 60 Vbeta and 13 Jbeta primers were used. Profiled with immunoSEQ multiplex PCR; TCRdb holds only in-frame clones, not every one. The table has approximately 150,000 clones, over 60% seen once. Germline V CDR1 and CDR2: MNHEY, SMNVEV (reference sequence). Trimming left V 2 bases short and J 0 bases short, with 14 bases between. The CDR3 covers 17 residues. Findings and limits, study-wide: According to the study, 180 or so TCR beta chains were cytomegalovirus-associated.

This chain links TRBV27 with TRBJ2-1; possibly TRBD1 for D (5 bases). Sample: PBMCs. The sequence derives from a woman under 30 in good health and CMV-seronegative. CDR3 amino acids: CASSLPRQSSSYNEQFF. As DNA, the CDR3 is TGTGCCAGCAGTTTACCCCGACAGTCCTCCTCCTACAATGAGCAGTTCTTC.